A single sample is the source of the 20 T cell receptor beta chains below, sequenced in a study of T cell responses to AZD1222 COVID-19 vaccine. Repertoires were generated with immunoSEQ multiplex PCR, while TCRdb's copy carries only in-frame clones and drops some. The sample lists roughly 120,000 clones, roughly 88% occurring once. The sequencing used peripheral blood, collected on day 0 of AZD1222 vaccination. The receptors were gathered from an adult in good health.

In its sample, this clone is medium-sized (0.01 to 0.1%). The chain recombines TRBV19 with TRBJ1-5; a weak D match, TRBD1 (5 bases). The CDR3 length is 16 residues. Trimming shortened V by 5 bases and J by 4 bases, and 18 bases separated the two germline ends. The V gene's germline CDR1 is LNHDA and CDR2 SQIVND (reference sequence). CDR3 DNA: TGTGCCAGTAGTCCGGGGGGACTGGTTTCTAATCAGCCCCAGCATTTT. Translation: CASSPGGLVSNQPQHF.

This rearrangement joins TRBV7-3 to TRBJ2-5; the match to TRBD2 covers 8 bases. Germline lookup yields CDR1 SGHTA and CDR2 FQGTGA. The J segment lost 0 bases and the V segment lost 5 bases, leaving 2 bases of the junction unmatched. The CDR3 has 14 amino acids. CDR3 bases: TGTGCCAGCAGCGTTAGCGGGAACCAAGAGACCCAGTACTTC. This gives the protein CASSVSGNQETQYF.

V gene TRBV11-2 combines with J gene TRBJ1-1; no reliable D call. The CDR3 covers 15 residues. Trimming removed 4 bases from V and 9 bases from J, with 21 bases in between. CDR1 SGHAT and CDR2 FQNNGV come from the germline V gene. This CDR3 reads CASSSIWGHHPKAFF. For the CDR3, the DNA is TGTGCCAGCAGCTCCATATGGGGTCACCACCCCAAAGCTTTCTTT.

The chain employs TRBV5-5 and TRBJ2-3; 12 nucleotides line up with TRBD2. This CDR3 is 15 amino acids long. J was trimmed by 2 bases and V by 4 bases; bases with no gene match: 2. CDR1 is SGHKS and CDR2 is YYEKEE in the germline V gene (reference sequence). The CDR3: CASSPSGGATDTQYF. In nucleotides, the CDR3 is TGTGCCAGCAGCCCTAGCGGGGGGGCCACAGATACGCAGTATTTT.

J is TRBJ2-2 and V is TRBV7-3, with D unresolved. Trimming removed 5 bases at V and 9 bases at J, with 16 bases between. CDR1 SGHTA and CDR2 FQGTGA come from the germline V gene. The CDR3 spans 14 residues. CDR3 DNA: TGTGCCAGCAGCATCCCTGGAAGTGCCAGGGAGCTGTTTTTT. Protein sequence: CASSIPGSARELFF.

The V call is TRBV7-8, the J call TRBJ1-2; D uncertain. Germline CDR1 is SGHVS and CDR2 is FQNEAQ. The V and J ends lost 3 bases and 3 bases respectively, with 8 bases between them. The CDR3 sequence is 13 residues long. CDR3 sequence reads: CASSFTSHYGYTF. In nucleotides, the CDR3 is TGTGCCAGCAGCTTTACAAGTCACTATGGCTACACCTTC.

The J gene is TRBJ2-7, the V gene TRBV6-2 or TRBV6-3, with TRBD2 identical over 8 bases. The CDR3 loop spans 17 amino acids. Germline V lookup: CDR1 MNHEY, CDR2 SVGEGT. The junction had 13 bases not matched to a gene; V was cut back by 5 bases and J by 1 base. CDR3 DNA sequence: TGTGCCAGCAGTCCGCCCTTGAGCGGGGGTCCTTCCTACGAGCAGTACTTC. As protein: CASSPPLSGGPSYEQYF.

The chain recombines TRBV10-2 with TRBJ1-2; D possibly corresponds to TRBD1 (5 bases). V was trimmed by 0 bases and J by 8 bases, leaving 10 bases between them. CDR1 is WSHSY, CDR2 SAAADI, per germline. CDR3 size: 13 residues. The CDR3 sequence: CASSESAGKGYTF. Here the CDR3 DNA reads TGCGCCAGCAGTGAGTCTGCAGGGAAAGGCTACACCTTC.

This chain uses TRBV19 with TRBJ1-1, with D unclear. The V gene lost 1 base and the J gene lost 0 bases, with 6 bases spanning the gap. Germline V CDR1 and CDR2: LNHDA, SQIVND (reference sequence). The CDR3 sequence is 14 residues long. CDR3 DNA: TGTGCCAGTAGTATAGGCAATATGAACACTGAAGCTTTCTTT. Its protein product is CASSIGNMNTEAFF.

The chain is built from TRBV7-3 and TRBJ2-1; D not certain. The V gene's germline CDR1 is SGHTA and CDR2 FQGTGA. CDR3 length equals 18 residues. V shed 2 bases and J shed 8 bases, with 25 bases lying between them. CDR3 loop: CASSLVPTYTALGDEQFF. The CDR3 DNA reads as TGTGCCAGCAGCTTAGTCCCTACCTACACCGCGCTGGGCGATGAGCAGTTCTTC.

This chain uses TRBV5-1 with TRBJ2-1; D may correspond to TRBD1 or TRBD2 (6 bases each). Trimming stripped 1 base from V and 16 bases from J, with 18 bases between. Germline V CDR1 and CDR2: SGHRS, YFSETQ. The CDR3 consists of 13 residues. The CDR3 reads CASSLYRGELQFF. CDR3 DNA sequence: TGCGCCAGCAGCTTGTATAGGGGGGAACTACAATTCTTC.

This clone was seen a few times. The V gene is TRBV11-2, the J gene TRBJ2-7; 10 nucleotides line up with TRBD2. This CDR3 spans 15 amino acids. Germline V gene data show CDR1 as SGHAT and CDR2 as FQNNGV. The junction had 7 bases not matched to a gene; V was cut back by 4 bases and J by 4 bases. DNA of the CDR3: TGTGCCAGCAGCTCGATAACTAGCGGGAAGTACGAGCAGTACTTC. It yields the protein CASSSITSGKYEQYF.

The chain links TRBV18 to TRBJ1-2; the D gene is possibly TRBD1 (6 bases). This CDR3 is 15 amino acids long. Germline values: CDR1 KGHSH, CDR2 LQKENI. Trimming removed 2 bases at V and 4 bases at J, with 14 bases between. Here the CDR3 DNA reads TGTGCCAGCTCACCAGGATTACAGGGTGCCTATGGCTACACCTTC. The encoded protein is CASSPGLQGAYGYTF.

The chain is built from TRBV2 and TRBJ1-6, with D possibly being TRBD1 (6 bases). Trimming cost V 6 bases and J 6 bases, with 15 bases left between them. Germline V gives CDR1 SNHLY, CDR2 FYNNEI. CDR3 size: 15 residues. The CDR3 bases are TGTGCCAGCAGATTACAGGGTAACGGTAATTCACCCCTCCACTTT. Protein: CASRLQGNGNSPLHF.

This sequence joins TRBV19 and TRBJ1-1; 9 positions agree with TRBD1. V shed 7 bases, J shed 3 bases, and the junction held 9 bases outside the gene matches. The length of the CDR3 is 15 residues. CDR1 is LNHDA, CDR2 SQIVND, per germline (reference sequence). The CDR3 sequence: CASTPTGQGYTEAFF. CDR3 DNA: TGTGCCAGTACCCCAACGGGACAGGGTTACACTGAAGCTTTCTTT.

This clone was picked up one time. This sequence joins TRBV29-1 and TRBJ1-1; no firm D call. Trimming took 5 bases from V and 4 from J, leaving 14 bases between them. CDR3 size: 13 residues. CDR1 is SQVTM and CDR2 is ANQGSEA in the germline V gene. The CDR3 here is CSVSQTGSTEAFF. As DNA, the CDR3 is TGCAGCGTTTCCCAGACCGGGAGCACTGAAGCTTTCTTT.

This clone was counted a few times. The chain recombines TRBV18 with TRBJ2-3, with D unclear. The CDR3 consists of 15 residues. CDR1 is KGHSH and CDR2 is LQKENI in the germline V gene. V lost 0 bases to trimming and J lost 2 bases, with 9 bases between them. The CDR3 DNA follows: TGTGCCAGCTCACCACCGATGTCCTACACAGATACGCAGTATTTT. It specifies CASSPPMSYTDTQYF. Complete variable domain (other parts from reference TRBV18 and TRBJ2-3): NAGVMQNPRHLVRRRGQEARLRCSPMKGHSHVYWYRQLPEEGLKFMVYLQKENIIDESGMPKERFSAEFPKEGPSILRIQQVVRGDSAAYFCASSPPMSYTDTQYFGPGTRLTVL.

CDR3 nucleotides: TGCAGCGCCGTCCTAGCGGGATTTCTGAATGAGCAGTTCTTC. Its protein is CSAVLAGFLNEQFF. The chain carries TRBV29-1 and TRBJ2-1; 9 bases map to TRBD2. The ends lost 7 bases at V and 7 bases at J; junction bases unmatched: 11. This CDR3 spans 14 amino acids. The germline V gene encodes CDR1 SQVTM and CDR2 ANQGSEA.

This chain links TRBV29-1 with TRBJ1-2, with D unresolved. Trimming removed 6 bases from V and 8 bases from J, with 16 bases in between. Germline assignment: CDR1 SQVTM and CDR2 ANQGSEA. The CDR3 has 12 amino acids. CDR3 residues: CSVRGPRRGYTF. The CDR3 coding sequence is TGCAGCGTCCGCGGGCCTCGGAGGGGCTACACCTTC.

V is TRBV11-3 and J is TRBJ2-5, with D possibly being TRBD1 or TRBD2 (5 bases each). V lost 4 bases and J 2 bases, leaving 8 bases between the germline ends. Germline CDR1 and CDR2: SGHNT and YENEEA. The CDR3 is made up of 13 amino acids. The CDR3 region has the DNA TGTGCCAGCAGCTCGGGACGGCAAGAGACCCAGTACTTC. It is translated as CASSSGRQETQYF. Together with reference TRBV11-3 and TRBJ2-5, the CDR3 gives the full variable domain: EAGVVQSPRYKIIEKKQPVAFWCNPISGHNTLYWYLQNLGQGPELLIRYENEEAVDDSQLPKDRFSAERLKGVDSTLKIQPAELGDSAVYLCASSSGRQETQYFGPGTRLLVL.